Listed below are T cell receptor beta chains from one sample, sequenced in a study of T-cell memory formation after mild COVID-19. MiXCR, run by TCRdb on the 5' RACE reads, gives a single entry per CDR3 protein. The sample has 380,000 or so distinct CDR3 sequences; roughly an eighth are singletons. Input material: PBMCs or a T cell subset sorted from them (not recorded which). The receptors come from a man between 18 and 35 years old who had mild COVID-19 (a few samples of this study predate the infection). Cell type and time point are not known. CDR3s include the opening cysteine and the closing phenylalanine or tryptophan. Fields, in order: D gene, V gene, CDR3 length, clone size, J gene, CDR3 protein, CDR3 DNA. A D gene is named only where the DNA matches it firmly. Expanded clones get a size class; other rows say once, few or many, or leave the size out.

.	TRBV2	14	many	TRBJ2-2	CASLSSGLTGELFF	TGTGCCAGCTTGAGTTCAGGGCTCACCGGGGAGCTGTTTTTT
.	TRBV27	13	few	TRBJ2-5	CASSLSGPETQYF	TGTGCCAGCAGTTTAAGTGGCCCAGAGACCCAGTACTTC
.	TRBV28	12	few	TRBJ1-3	CASSFGSGTIYF	TGTGCCAGCAGTTTTGGGTCCGGTACCATATATTTT
.	TRBV5-1	16	.	TRBJ2-5	CASSSGQLGGQETQYF	TGCGCCAGCAGCTCCGGCCAATTGGGGGGCCAAGAGACCCAGTACTTC
.	TRBV19	13	.	TRBJ1-2	CASSIEWAYGYTF	TGTGCCAGTAGTATTGAATGGGCGTATGGCTACACCTTC
TRBD2	TRBV7-2	20	few	TRBJ2-3	CASSPTRTSGGPSSTDTQYF	TGTGCCAGCAGCCCGACTCGGACTAGCGGGGGACCCTCTAGCACAGATACGCAGTATTTT
.	TRBV5-1	14	few	TRBJ1-2	CASSSGTVMYGYTF	TGCGCCAGCAGCTCTGGGACCGTCATGTATGGCTACACCTTC
.	TRBV29-1	15	.	TRBJ2-5	CSVEEMGDELETQYF	TGCAGCGTTGAAGAAATGGGGGACGAGTTGGAGACCCAGTACTTC
.	TRBV3-1	15	.	TRBJ2-1	CASSPPGGPYNEQFF	TGTGCCAGCAGCCCCCCTGGCGGTCCCTACAATGAGCAGTTCTTC
.	TRBV6-5	14	many	TRBJ1-4	CASSPGGDREKLFF	TGTGCCAGCAGCCCCGGGGGCGATCGCGAAAAACTGTTTTTT
TRBD2	TRBV5-1	16	many	TRBJ2-3	CASSSIAGGSTDTQYF	TGCGCCAGCAGCTCGATAGCGGGGGGCAGCACAGATACGCAGTATTTT
.	TRBV12-3/TRBV12-4	15	many	TRBJ1-2	CASSLYRVWENGYTF	TGTGCCAGCAGTTTATACAGGGTATGGGAGAATGGCTACACCTTC
.	TRBV11-2	16	many	TRBJ2-1	CASSAGVGGSYNEQFF	TGTGCCAGCAGCGCAGGGGTTGGGGGCTCCTACAATGAGCAGTTCTTC
.	TRBV20-1	14	.	TRBJ2-2	CSARGRGNTGELFF	TGCAGTGCTAGAGGCAGGGGGAACACCGGGGAGCTGTTTTTT
.	TRBV7-2	13	.	TRBJ2-5	CASSSSVQETQYF	TGTGCCAGCAGCTCCAGTGTGCAAGAGACCCAGTACTTC
.	TRBV12-3/TRBV12-4	14	many	TRBJ2-3	CASSLQASTDTQYF	TGTGCCAGCAGTTTACAGGCTAGCACAGATACGCAGTATTTT
.	TRBV5-1	13	few	TRBJ2-5	CASSLRVAETQYF	TGCGCCAGCAGCTTACGAGTTGCGGAGACCCAGTACTTC
.	TRBV20-1	11	.	TRBJ2-3	CSASPTDTQYF	TGCAGTGCTAGTCCCACAGATACGCAGTATTTT
TRBD1	TRBV27	15	many	TRBJ2-2	CASGRDRGMSGELFF	TGTGCCAGCGGCCGGGACAGGGGGATGTCAGGGGAGCTGTTTTTT
.	TRBV3-1	17	few	TRBJ1-6	CASSQDSERSYNSPLHF	TGTGCCAGCAGCCAAGATTCTGAACGCTCCTATAATTCACCCCTCCACTTT
.	TRBV20-1	13	.	TRBJ2-7	CSAGGRDSYEQYF	TGCAGTGCTGGAGGCAGGGATTCCTACGAGCAGTACTTC
.	TRBV4-3	13	many	TRBJ1-1	CASSQDTGTEAFF	TGCGCCAGCAGCCAAGATACGGGGACTGAAGCTTTCTTT
.	TRBV12-3/TRBV12-4	19	.	TRBJ2-4	CASSLALFEGRRTKNIQYF	TGTGCCAGCAGTTTAGCGTTGTTCGAGGGAAGGAGGACCAAAAACATTCAGTACTTC
.	TRBV27	14	few	TRBJ1-5	CAPRGTIGNQPQHF	TGTGCCCCCAGAGGCACCATTGGCAATCAGCCCCAGCATTTT
.	TRBV4-1	14	.	TRBJ2-2	CASSPQGLTGELFF	TGCGCCAGCAGCCCCCAGGGGCTCACCGGGGAGCTGTTTTTT
.	TRBV7-2	12	few	TRBJ2-2	CASSPYSGELFF	TGTGCCAGCAGCCCTTACTCCGGGGAGCTGTTTTTT
TRBD1	TRBV6-5	16	.	TRBJ2-2	CASSRTGGTVTGELFF	TGTGCCAGCAGCCGGACAGGGGGTACGGTCACCGGGGAGCTGTTTTTT
.	TRBV20-1	14	few	TRBJ2-3	CSARYPGSTDTQYF	TGCAGTGCCCGTTACCCTGGGAGCACAGATACGCAGTATTTT
.	TRBV5-4	13	few	TRBJ2-6	CASSWAGANVLTF	TGTGCCAGCAGCTGGGCCGGGGCCAACGTCCTGACTTTC
.	TRBV15	16	.	TRBJ2-2	CATSRDLDGNTGELFF	TGTGCCACCAGCAGAGATCTGGACGGGAACACCGGGGAGCTGTTTTTT
.	TRBV11-2	15	.	TRBJ1-2	CASSSNRDSLYGYTF	TGTGCCAGCAGCTCGAACAGGGATTCCCTCTATGGCTACACCTTC
.	TRBV9	16	.	TRBJ2-1	CASSVRVSTPYNEQFF	TGTGCCAGCAGCGTACGGGTGAGTACGCCTTACAATGAGCAGTTCTTC
TRBD1	TRBV27	16	few	TRBJ1-2	CASSPITGTGYYGYTF	TGTGCCAGCAGTCCAATTACTGGGACAGGGTACTATGGCTACACCTTC
TRBD2	TRBV11-2	14	few	TRBJ2-1	CASSPGTSGVEQFF	TGTGCCAGCAGCCCAGGGACTAGCGGGGTCGAGCAGTTCTTC
.	TRBV6-6	14	many	TRBJ2-5	CASSSTTRQETQYF	TGTGCCAGCAGTTCCACGACCCGGCAAGAGACCCAGTACTTC
.	TRBV4-2	17	.	TRBJ2-7	CASSQDMRIGGRYEQYF	TGTGCCAGCAGCCAAGATATGAGGATTGGGGGGCGCTACGAGCAGTACTTC
.	TRBV6-5	14	.	TRBJ2-3	CASSSQGFTDTQYF	TGTGCCAGCAGTTCCCAGGGTTTCACAGATACGCAGTATTTT
.	TRBV7-3	15	.	TRBJ2-2	CSSSPGTTNTGELFF	TGTTCCAGCAGCCCGGGGACGACGAACACCGGGGAGCTGTTTTTT
TRBD2	TRBV4-3	15	few	TRBJ2-1	CASSLGLDSYNEQFF	TGCGCCAGCAGCCTCGGACTAGACTCCTACAATGAGCAGTTCTTC
TRBD2	TRBV6-2/TRBV6-3	17	.	TRBJ2-7	CASILGTSGKSTYEQYF	TGTGCCAGCATTCTCGGGACTAGCGGGAAGTCGACCTACGAGCAGTACTTC
TRBD2	TRBV7-2	16	many	TRBJ2-3	CASSPTAGGPVDTQYF	TGTGCCAGCAGCCCCACGGCGGGGGGGCCGGTAGATACGCAGTATTTT
.	TRBV15	14	few	TRBJ2-5	CATSRVESQETQYF	TGTGCCACCAGCAGAGTGGAGTCCCAAGAGACCCAGTACTTC
.	TRBV5-1	16	few	TRBJ2-4	CASSLASGDAKNIQYF	TGCGCCAGCAGCTTGGCCTCAGGGGACGCCAAAAACATTCAGTACTTC
TRBD1	TRBV29-1	16	few	TRBJ2-2	CSSIIPGTGNTGELFF	TGCAGCTCCATTATCCCGGGGACAGGGAACACCGGGGAGCTGTTTTTT
TRBD2	TRBV5-6	16	few	TRBJ2-3	CASSLGLADFTDTQYF	TGTGCCAGCAGCTTGGGACTAGCAGATTTCACAGATACGCAGTATTTT
TRBD1	TRBV6-1	10	few	TRBJ2-4	CASSEDREDF	TGTGCCAGCAGTGAGGACAGGGAGGACTTC
TRBD1	TRBV7-9	15	once	TRBJ2-1	CASSPQGQYHNEQFF	TGTGCCAGCAGCCCGCAGGGACAGTATCACAATGAGCAGTTCTTC
.	TRBV7-2	16	.	TRBJ1-4	CASSLDGRGWNEKLFF	TGTGCCAGCAGCTTAGATGGGAGGGGCTGGAATGAAAAACTGTTTTTT
TRBD1	TRBV5-1	15	few	TRBJ1-1	CASSRTGRGLAEAFF	TGCGCCAGCAGCCGGACAGGGAGGGGGTTGGCTGAAGCTTTCTTT
.	TRBV9	13	many	TRBJ2-5	CASSVARGETQYF	TGTGCCAGCAGCGTAGCTAGGGGAGAGACCCAGTACTTC
.	TRBV5-1	14	.	TRBJ2-7	CASSFGSGTYEQYF	TGCGCCAGCAGCTTTGGTTCAGGGACTTACGAGCAGTACTTC
TRBD1	TRBV3-1	15	.	TRBJ1-4	CASRRTGGDNEKLFF	TGTGCCAGCAGGCGGACAGGAGGGGACAATGAAAAACTGTTTTTT
.	TRBV5-1	16	few	TRBJ2-1	CASSLGGILGIDEQFF	TGCGCCAGCAGCTTGGGGGGCATCCTCGGTATCGATGAGCAGTTCTTC
TRBD1	TRBV7-3	16	many	TRBJ1-6	CASSLTARGSGSPLHF	TGTGCCAGCAGCTTAACAGCCAGGGGGTCGGGTTCACCCCTCCACTTT
TRBD1	TRBV13	14	.	TRBJ2-7	CASSSEDRGYEQYF	TGTGCCAGCAGCTCAGAGGACAGGGGCTACGAGCAGTACTTC
.	TRBV7-2	14	few	TRBJ1-1	CASSLIRGDTEAFF	TGTGCCAGCAGCTTAATAAGGGGCGACACTGAAGCTTTCTTT